This entry lists 7 T cell receptor beta chains sequenced from one sample in a study of blood T cells in healthy people across ages. Using a J-beta primer mix together with a sample-barcoded 5' primer, a second PCR was run for roughly 7 to 11 cycles. Each CDR3 protein is one row after TCRdb ran MiXCR on the 5' RACE reads. The sample records hundreds of thousands of distinct CDR3 sequences, more than 55% being singletons. The specimen sequenced was blood. Source of these receptors: a man aged 35-49 years in good health.

V usage is TRBV7-9 and J usage is TRBJ2-2; 9 nucleotides line up with TRBD1. Germline V gene data show CDR1 as SEHNR and CDR2 as FQNEAQ (reference sequence). The V segment lost 2 bases and the J segment 7 bases; nucleotides outside the gene matches: 11. The CDR3 is 17 amino acids. In nucleotides, the CDR3 is TGTGCCAGCAGCTTATTTCCGGTACAGGGGGCGAACGGGGAGCTGTTTTTT. It encodes CASSLFPVQGANGELFF.

This chain links TRBV28 with TRBJ2-7; D possibly corresponds to TRBD2 (6 bases). With 4 bases removed from V and 3 bases from J, the gap between germline ends came to 13 bases. The CDR3 runs 14 residues. Per germline, CDR1 MDHEN and CDR2 SYDVKM. CDR3 sequence: CASSWRLADYEQYF. In nucleotides, the CDR3 is TGTGCCAGCAGTTGGAGGTTAGCGGACTACGAGCAGTACTTC.

This clonotype was found many times. This sequence joins TRBV9 and TRBJ2-1, with a tentative D call TRBD2 (5 bases). Trimming removed 0 bases at V and 2 bases at J, with 9 bases between. The V gene's germline CDR1 is SGDLS and CDR2 YYNGEE. The CDR3 runs to 15 residues. The CDR3 sequence: CASSVELAPYNEQFF. The CDR3 nucleotides are TGTGCCAGCAGCGTAGAGCTAGCCCCCTACAATGAGCAGTTCTTC.

The J gene is TRBJ2-5, the V gene TRBV28; 9 bases map to TRBD1. The J call is in doubt because the DNA end fits TRBJ2-7 better. Per the germline V gene, CDR1 is MDHEN and CDR2 is SYDVKM. The length of the CDR3 is 16 residues. CDR3 loop: CASSSAGQGLRYEQYF. The CDR3 DNA sequence: TGTGCCAGCAGTAGTGCGGGACAGGGTCTTCGTTACGAGCAGTACTTC.

The chain uses TRBV20-1 and TRBJ2-1; TRBD2 matches at 10 bases. Germline CDR1 DFQATT, CDR2 SNEGSKA (reference sequence). The ends lost 5 bases at V and 6 bases at J; junction bases unmatched: 7. The CDR3 runs 14 residues. Here the CDR3 reads CSAAASGSSNEQFF. The DNA of the CDR3 is TGCAGTGCTGCAGCTAGCGGGAGTAGCAATGAGCAGTTCTTC.

In its sample, this clonotype was seen many times. This chain uses TRBV28 with TRBJ2-6; D is uncertain. Trimming removed 3 bases from V and 0 bases from J, with 9 bases in between. The CDR3 has 16 amino acids. Germline-derived CDR1 and CDR2 are MDHEN and SYDVKM. CDR3 nucleotide sequence: TGTGCCAGCAGTTTGGTAGGTGGCTCTGGGGCCAACGTCCTGACTTTC. Its protein product is CASSLVGGSGANVLTF.

V and J are TRBV5-1 and TRBJ2-3, with D maybe TRBD1 (5 bases). Germline V CDR1 and CDR2: SGHRS, YFSETQ. The V end was cut by 7 bases, the J end by 0 bases, with 12 bases between. The CDR3 runs 14 residues. CDR3 sequence reads: CASRRQPSTDTQYF. The CDR3 region has the DNA TGCGCCAGCCGGAGACAGCCTAGCACAGATACGCAGTATTTT.